Listed below are T cell receptor beta chains from one sample, sequenced in a study of T cells in Graves' hyperthyroidism and ophthalmopathy. Via MiXCR, TCRdb re-called the multiplex PCR reads, giving one row per CDR3 protein. Of 400,000 to 550,000 distinct CDR3 sequences in the sample, under 15% were seen once. Sequencing was performed on blood. The source of these receptors is a woman under 30 with Graves' hyperthyroidism. CDR3s include the opening cysteine and the closing phenylalanine or tryptophan. D genes are given only for firm matches. Expanded clones get a size class; other rows say once, few or many, or leave the size out.

v_call	d_call	clone_size	j_call	cdr3_nt	cdr3_aa
TRBV6-5	.	many	TRBJ1-4	TGTGCCAGCAGTTCGGAACCTGAAAAACTGTTTTTT	CASSSEPEKLFF
TRBV24-1	.	many	TRBJ2-7	TGTGCCACCAGTGTGGCCCGGGCAGGGACCTACGAGCAGTACTTC	CATSVARAGTYEQYF
TRBV6-2/TRBV6-3	TRBD1	.	TRBJ1-5	TGTGCCAGCAGTACCCGGGACAGGGGGCCCGTGAGTCAGCCCCAGCATTTT	CASSTRDRGPVSQPQHF
TRBV7-9	.	.	TRBJ1-2	TGTGCCAGCAGCTTATACCGGGGCCGGTATGGCTACACCTTC	CASSLYRGRYGYTF
TRBV9	TRBD2	few	TRBJ2-1	TGTGCCAGCAGCCCTCGACTAGCGGGCTTTAATGAGCAGTTCTTC	CASSPRLAGFNEQFF
TRBV12-3/TRBV12-4	TRBD1	many	TRBJ1-4	TGTGCCAGCAGTTCCTCCGACAGGGCGGGTGGTGAAAAACTGTTTTTT	CASSSSDRAGGEKLFF
TRBV7-9	.	many	TRBJ2-1	TGTGCCAGCAGGACAGGAGCTAACAATGAGCAGTCCTTC	CASRTGANNEQSF
TRBV19	TRBD2	many	TRBJ2-1	TGTGCCAGTAGTATGGGCCGGACTAGCGGGATGGAGCAGTTCTTC	CASSMGRTSGMEQFF
TRBV6-1	.	many	TRBJ1-6	TGTGCCAGCCGGAGAGGACGGGATAATTCACCCCTCCACTTT	CASRRGRDNSPLHF
TRBV15	.	many	TRBJ1-1	TGTGCCACCAGCAGAGTTCTCGGGGGCACTGAAGCTTTCTTT	CATSRVLGGTEAFF
TRBV10-3	TRBD2	many	TRBJ2-7	TGTGCCATCAGCACCAACCCTAGCGGCGAGCAGTACTTC	CAISTNPSGEQYF
TRBV18	.	.	TRBJ1-1	TGTGCCAGCTCAGCAGGGACTGCGGTTTTAGCTTTCTTT	CASSAGTAVLAFF
TRBV11-2	TRBD1	many	TRBJ2-4	TGTGCCAGCAGCTCCGGGACAGGGAGCAAAAACATTCAGTACTTC	CASSSGTGSKNIQYF
TRBV5-1	.	many	TRBJ1-1	TGCGCCAGCCACAGTAGGAACACTGAAGCTTTCTTT	CASHSRNTEAFF
TRBV7-9	.	few	TRBJ1-4	TGTGCCAGCAGCCTTCAGGCGGGGGGCTATAATGAAAAACTGTTTTTT	CASSLQAGGYNEKLFF
TRBV20-1	.	few	TRBJ2-3	TGCAGTGCTAGAGATCGGATCCCTAGCACAGATACGCAGTATTTT	CSARDRIPSTDTQYF
TRBV2	TRBD1	many	TRBJ2-2	TGTGCCAGCAGTGACCCAGAGGACAGGGGGCTGAACACCGGGGAGCTGTTTTTT	CASSDPEDRGLNTGELFF
TRBV6-2/TRBV6-3	.	many	TRBJ1-1	TGTGCCAGCAGTTACTCGAGCGGGCGGTTAATGAACACTGAAGCTTTCTTT	CASSYSSGRLMNTEAFF
TRBV27	.	many	TRBJ2-1	TGTGCCAGCAGTTTGTGGGTGAATGGGATCTACAATGAGCAGTTCTTC	CASSLWVNGIYNEQFF
TRBV13	.	many	TRBJ2-1	TGTGCCAGCAGAGATCTAGGGGGCAATGAGCAGTTCTTC	CASRDLGGNEQFF
TRBV3-1	.	few	TRBJ1-3	TGTGCCAGCAGCCGGACGGCGGACACCATATATTTT	CASSRTADTIYF
TRBV6-1	TRBD2	many	TRBJ2-5	TGTGCCGGACTAGCGGGAGGGCCGGGAGAGACCCAGTACTTC	CAGLAGGPGETQYF